The next 31 T cell receptor beta chains were all read from a single sample in a study of T cell changes during pregnancy in multiple sclerosis. TCRdb's table, derived via immunoSEQ multiplex PCR, lists solely in-frame clones and lacks some. The table has about 100,000 clones, over 80% seen once; the top ten hold less than 2.5%. Sequenced here: peripheral blood, sampled after pregnancy. The receptors were sampled from a female donor with multiple sclerosis, enrolled in a pregnancy study.

The chain has TRBV27 and TRBJ1-1; possible D gene TRBD1, 5 bases. This CDR3 is built from 13 residues. The germline V and J ends were trimmed by 5 bases and 3 bases, with 10 bases remaining between them. Germline assignment: CDR1 MNHEY and CDR2 SMNVEV (reference sequence). The CDR3 loop reads CASSAQGHTEAFF. CDR3 coding DNA: TGTGCCAGCAGTGCCCAGGGTCACACTGAAGCTTTCTTT.

The genes are TRBV7-8 and TRBJ2-7; TRBD2 matches 12 bases. This CDR3 is 16 amino acids long. V gave up 5 bases and J gave up 0 bases; unmatched junction bases: 5. Germline-derived CDR1 and CDR2 are SGHVS and FQNEAQ. CDR3 amino acids: CASSLGLAGHSYEQYF. In DNA, the CDR3 is TGTGCCAGCAGCCTAGGACTAGCGGGACACTCCTACGAGCAGTACTTC.

The rearrangement joins TRBV29-1 to TRBJ2-2, with a weak D call TRBD1 (6 bases). V lost 6 bases and J 6 bases, leaving 11 bases between the germline ends. CDR3 length: 12 residues. Germline CDR1 reads SQVTM; CDR2 reads ANQGSEA. CDR3 in DNA: TGCAGCGTCGGCACAGGGCCCGGGGAGCTGTTTTTT. Amino acid sequence: CSVGTGPGELFF.

The chain combines TRBV4-1 with TRBJ2-1, with 9 bases aligning to TRBD2. The V gene's germline CDR1 is MGHRA and CDR2 YSYEKL. CDR3 length: 16 amino acids. The junction had 8 bases not matched to a gene; V was cut back by 3 bases and J by 5 bases. CDR3 in DNA: TGCGCCAGCAGCCACCCAGGACTAGCGAGGAACAATGAGCAGTTCTTC. Translated, it gives CASSHPGLARNNEQFF.

This clone was seen more than once but under ten times. V is TRBV28 and J is TRBJ1-2; tentative D call: TRBD1 (6 bases). V shed 8 bases and J shed 3 bases, with 13 bases lying between them. CDR1 and CDR2 from the germline V gene are MDHEN and SYDVKM. The CDR3 loop spans 13 amino acids. DNA of the CDR3: TGTGCCAGCGGTCAGGGGACGCACTATGGCTACACCTTC. Translating it yields CASGQGTHYGYTF.

The V call is TRBV7-8, the J call TRBJ2-7; D ambiguous. The CDR3 runs 13 residues. The germline gives CDR1 SGHVS, CDR2 FQNEAQ. The V end was cut by 5 bases, the J end by 4 bases, with 12 bases between. The DNA for the CDR3 is TGTGCCAGCAGCAAACACCTAGGATACGAGCAGTACTTC. Its protein product is CASSKHLGYEQYF.

The genes are TRBV5-6 and TRBJ2-7; D gene ambiguous. Looked up from germline, CDR1 is SGHDT and CDR2 is YYEEEE. V lost 1 base to trimming and J lost 3 bases, with 14 bases between them. The CDR3 consists of 15 residues. Written as DNA, the CDR3 is TGTGCCAGCAGCTTGCGGCCCCCAAGAGGCTACGAGCAGTACTTC. It translates to CASSLRPPRGYEQYF.

This chain joins TRBV18 and TRBJ2-5, with TRBD2 as a possible D gene (6 bases). Germline CDR1 KGHSH, CDR2 LQKENI. The germline V and J ends were trimmed by 1 base and 1 base, with 19 bases remaining between them. The CDR3 is 18 amino acids. CDR3 nucleotides: TGTGCCAGCTCACCACTAGTTCGGGAGATGATAGGCCAAGAGACCCAGTACTTC. It encodes CASSPLVREMIGQETQYF.

The V and J genes are TRBV7-2 and TRBJ1-6; D gene uncertain. The CDR3 spans 13 residues. V lost 4 bases and J 9 bases, leaving 10 bases between the germline ends. Germline V gene data show CDR1 as SGHTA and CDR2 as FQGNSA. The CDR3 sequence is CASSSRGGSPLHF. The CDR3 nucleotides read TGTGCCAGCAGCTCGAGAGGAGGTTCACCCCTCCACTTT.

J is TRBJ1-6 and V is TRBV25-1; 8 bases match TRBD1. There are 16 residues in the CDR3. V trimming: 2 bases; J trimming: 10 bases; junction bases outside the gene matches: 10. Germline CDR1 is MGHDK and CDR2 is SYGVNS. The CDR3 region has the DNA TGTGCCAGCAGTGAAAATTGGACAGGGAGGAGATCACCCCTCCACTTT. Residues: CASSENWTGRRSPLHF. Drawing the rest from reference TRBV25-1 and TRBJ1-6, the complete variable domain is EADIYQTPRYLVIGTGKKITLECSQTMGHDKMYWYQQDPGMELHLIHYSYGVNSTEKGDLSSESTVSRIRTEHFPLTLESARPSHTSQYLCASSENWTGRRSPLHFGNGTRLTVT.

The chain combines TRBV14 with TRBJ2-7; 9 bases map to TRBD2. CDR1 is SGHDN and CDR2 is FVKESK in the germline V gene. Losses at the gene ends were 0 bases for V and 0 bases for J; bases not matched to a gene: 6. The CDR3 has 17 residues. CDR3 nucleotide sequence: TGTGCCAGCAGCCAAGAGACACTAGCGGGCAGCTCCTACGAGCAGTACTTC. Amino acid sequence: CASSQETLAGSSYEQYF. Complete variable domain (other parts from reference TRBV14 and TRBJ2-7): EAGVTQFPSHSVIEKGQTVTLRCDPISGHDNLYWYRRVMGKEIKFLLHFVKESKQDESGMPNNRFLAERTGGTYSTLKVQPAELEDSGVYFCASSQETLAGSSYEQYFGPGTRLTVT.

This rearrangement joins TRBV7-7 to TRBJ2-2; TRBD1 matches at 7 bases. Germline CDR1 SSHAT, CDR2 FNYEAQ (reference sequence). The CDR3 covers 15 residues. V shed 5 bases and J 1 base; nucleotides not matched to a gene: 4. CDR3: CASSPRTGNTGELFF. CDR3 sequence (DNA): TGTGCCAGCAGCCCTCGGACAGGGAACACCGGGGAGCTGTTTTTT.

The chain couples TRBV5-1 to TRBJ2-3; 13 nucleotides match TRBD2. The CDR3 extends over 16 amino acids. CDR1 and CDR2 (germline): SGHRS, YFSETQ. Trimming at V came to 4 bases and at J to 1 base, leaving 3 bases not matched to a gene. The CDR3 region is CASSPGLAGGTDTQYF. The CDR3 nucleotides are TGCGCCAGCAGCCCTGGACTAGCGGGAGGCACAGATACGCAGTATTTT.

The V and J genes are TRBV19 and TRBJ2-7, with 8 nucleotides matching TRBD1. The CDR3 runs to 13 residues. The germline V gene encodes CDR1 LNHDA and CDR2 SQIVND (reference sequence). The V and J ends lost 8 bases and 2 bases, in that order; junction bases with no gene match: 5. CDR3 DNA sequence: TGTGCCAGTGCACGACAGGGGCCCTACGAGCAGTACTTC. Its protein product is CASARQGPYEQYF.

The chain links TRBV6-5 to TRBJ1-2; D remains unclear. There are 13 residues in the CDR3. The V and J ends lost 8 bases and 3 bases respectively, with 13 bases between them. Germline values: CDR1 MNHEY, CDR2 SVGAGI. CDR3: CASGRSPDYGYTF. The DNA of the CDR3 is TGTGCCAGCGGTCGAAGCCCGGACTATGGCTACACCTTC.

The gene calls are TRBV12-5 and TRBJ2-1; D call uncertain. This CDR3 comprises 12 residues. Deletions cut 3 bases from V and 7 bases from J, with 7 bases between. Germline CDR1 and CDR2: LGHNT and FRNRAP. CDR3 nucleotide sequence: TGTGCTAGTGGTTTCAACATGAATGAGCAGTTCTTC. Protein: CASGFNMNEQFF. Variable domain in full (rest from reference TRBV12-5 and TRBJ2-1): DARVTQTPRHKVTEMGQEVTMRCQPILGHNTVFWYRQTMMQGLELLAYFRNRAPLDDSGMPKDRFSAEMPDATLATLKIQPSEPRDSAVYFCASGFNMNEQFFGPGTRLTVL.

The chain uses TRBV29-1 and TRBJ2-7, with D perhaps matching TRBD2 (5 bases). This CDR3 is 13 amino acids long. Per the germline V gene, CDR1 is SQVTM and CDR2 is ANQGSEA. With 6 bases removed from V and 1 base from J, the gap between germline ends came to 13 bases. The chain's CDR3 is CSVLRRDSYEQYF. The CDR3, as DNA: TGCAGCGTCTTAAGACGGGATTCCTACGAGCAGTACTTC.

The chain is built from TRBV9 and TRBJ2-7; D ambiguous. CDR1 and CDR2 from the germline V gene are SGDLS and YYNGEE. The CDR3 length is 13 residues. V gave up 0 bases and J gave up 6 bases, with 10 bases separating them. CDR3 coding DNA: TGTGCCAGCAGCGTAGATCCCGGCGGCGAGCAGTACTTC. Translation gives CASSVDPGGEQYF.

The V call is TRBV5-1, the J call TRBJ1-1, with 7 bases aligning to TRBD1. Germline CDR1 reads SGHRS; CDR2 reads YFSETQ. The CDR3 contains 13 residues. Unmatched junction bases numbered 5, after V lost 5 bases and J lost 4 bases. CDR3 sequence (DNA): TGCGCCAGCAGGCCGCAGGGGGTCACTGAAGCTTTCTTT. Protein: CASRPQGVTEAFF.

The chain combines TRBV19 with TRBJ1-5; 7 nucleotides match TRBD1. CDR3 size: 15 residues. V lost 5 bases to trimming and J lost 9 bases; unmatched junction nucleotides: 13. Germline-derived CDR1 and CDR2 are LNHDA and SQIVND (reference sequence). CDR3: CASSWIGDRLRPQHF. DNA for the CDR3: TGTGCCAGTAGTTGGATCGGGGACAGATTGCGGCCCCAGCATTTT. The full variable domain, rest sourced from reference TRBV19 and TRBJ1-5, is DGGITQSPKYLFRKEGQNVTLSCEQNLNHDAMYWYRQDPGQGLRLIYYSQIVNDFQKGDIAEGYSVSREKKESFPLTVTSAQKNPTAFYLCASSWIGDRLRPQHFGDGTRLSIL.

This clone was seen only once. This chain uses TRBV2 with TRBJ2-7; TRBD2 is a possible D gene (5 bases). From germline, CDR1 is SNHLY and CDR2 FYNNEI. The CDR3 covers 14 residues. The V end was cut by 8 bases, the J end by 5 bases, with 19 bases between. CDR3 loop: CASVEVWGEDEQYF. CDR3 nucleotide sequence: TGTGCCAGCGTGGAGGTTTGGGGTGAGGACGAGCAGTACTTC.

V and J are TRBV7-9 and TRBJ2-7; TRBD2 is a possible D gene (5 bases). V was cut by 0 bases and J by 2 bases, with 11 bases left in between. Germline CDR1 and CDR2: SEHNR and FQNEAQ (reference sequence). The CDR3 consists of 15 residues. CDR3 protein: CASSLASGRTYEQYF. CDR3 nucleotides: TGTGCCAGCAGCTTAGCGAGCGGCAGAACCTACGAGCAGTACTTC.

This sequence joins TRBV5-1 and TRBJ2-7, with unresolved D. Germline CDR1 is SGHRS and CDR2 is YFSETQ. This CDR3 is built from 15 residues. Trimming removed 1 base from V and 0 bases from J, with 11 bases in between. CDR3 residues: CASSLSTAISYEQYF. CDR3 DNA: TGCGCCAGCAGCTTGTCTACCGCTATCTCCTACGAGCAGTACTTC.

This chain uses TRBV5-4 with TRBJ1-1; D gene uncertain. V was trimmed by 7 bases and J by 3 bases, leaving 19 bases between them. Germline V CDR1 and CDR2: SGHNT, YYREEE (reference sequence). The CDR3 totals 15 residues. CDR3 DNA sequence: TGTGCCAGCTCGCCGGGCGGGTCAGGCGACACTGAAGCTTTCTTT. Protein: CASSPGGSGDTEAFF. Variable domain in full (rest from reference TRBV5-4 and TRBJ1-1): ETGVTQSPTHLIKTRGQQVTLRCSSQSGHNTVSWYQQALGQGPQFIFQYYREEENGRGNFPPRFSGLQFPNYSSELNVNALELDDSALYLCASSPGGSGDTEAFFGQGTRLTVV.

Written as DNA, the CDR3 is TGTGCCAGCAGCTCCTCGACAGGGGGCACAGATACGCAGTATTTT. This translates into CASSSSTGGTDTQYF. The V gene is TRBV7-9, the J gene TRBJ2-3; 8 positions agree with TRBD1. The trim removed 4 bases at V and 1 base at J, leaving 4 bases unmatched. This CDR3 region has 15 residues. Germline-derived CDR1 and CDR2 are SEHNR and FQNEAQ (reference sequence).

The chain is built from TRBV4-3 and TRBJ1-4, with TRBD1 matching 7 bases. The germline gives CDR1 LGHNA, CDR2 YSLEER. V lost 4 bases and J lost 2; bases outside the gene matches: 7. This CDR3 region has 16 residues. CDR3: CASSRDRVITNEKLFF. CDR3 in DNA: TGCGCCAGCAGCCGAGACAGGGTTATTACTAATGAAAAACTGTTTTTT.

V usage is TRBV6-1 and J usage is TRBJ2-7; maybe TRBD1 (5 bases). Germline CDR1 MNHNS, CDR2 SASEGT. The ends were cut back, 2 bases at V and 4 bases at J, with 12 bases in the middle. This CDR3 spans 14 amino acids. As DNA, the CDR3 is TGTGCCAGCAGTGAACTCCAGGGTGTGTACGAGCAGTACTTC. Its translation is CASSELQGVYEQYF.

The gene calls are TRBV7-6 and TRBJ2-7, with 10 bases lining up with TRBD1. The CDR3 consists of 16 residues. CDR1 is SGHVS and CDR2 is FNYEAQ in the germline V gene. V lost 5 bases to trimming and J lost 6 bases; unmatched junction nucleotides: 13. The CDR3 nucleotides are TGTGCCAGCAGCCCGGGGTTTGGGACAGGGGCTTCCGAGCAGTACTTC. Its protein product is CASSPGFGTGASEQYF.

J is TRBJ1-1 and V is TRBV30; 9 bases are shared with TRBD1. J gave up 7 bases and V 2 bases, and 8 bases lay outside the gene matches. The CDR3 contains 14 residues. Germline V gene data show CDR1 as GTSNPN and CDR2 as SVGIG (reference sequence). In nucleotides, the CDR3 is TGTGCCTGGAGTTACAGGGGGCGCGGGATTGAAGCTTTCTTT. Its protein product is CAWSYRGRGIEAFF.

This clone appeared a single time. The gene calls are TRBV7-3 and TRBJ2-3, with 14 bases fitting TRBD2. V was clipped by 5 bases and J by 5 bases; unmatched bases: 6. This CDR3 has 16 residues. Germline values: CDR1 SGHTA, CDR2 FQGTGA. CDR3 coding DNA: TGTGCCAGCAGCCCAGGACTAGCGGGAGGCGGAGATACGCAGTATTTT. It translates to CASSPGLAGGGDTQYF.

The V and J genes are TRBV7-2 and TRBJ2-1, with TRBD1 matching 11 bases. Trimming took 5 bases from V and 7 from J; bases not matched to a gene: 7. This CDR3 region has 15 residues. Per the germline V gene, CDR1 is SGHTA and CDR2 is FQGNSA. The CDR3 sequence is CASSVGQGGRNEQFF. DNA of the CDR3: TGTGCCAGCAGCGTGGGACAGGGGGGAAGGAATGAGCAGTTCTTC.